This record looks at one T cell receptor beta chain sequence and its context. The data stem from a study of CD8+ T cells in alopecia areata. V lost 3 bases and J 4 bases, leaving 7 bases between the germline ends. The germline CDR1 and CDR2 sequences are ENHRY and SYGVKD. This CDR3 is built from 13 residues. Sequencing relied on a cDNA template that was reverse transcribed from extracted RNA. The assay was immunoSEQ multiplex PCR, and TCRdb's table has in-frame clones only and misses some. Of over 150,000 clones detected, around 56% appear once; the ten largest clones hold 3% to 4%. Treatment reported: oral pan-JAK inhibitor, 5-10 mg twice daily.

The receptor comes from a human donor with alopecia areata. The J gene is TRBJ1-3, the V gene TRBV10-3; D call uncertain. The specimen comprised CD4+ T cells sorted from blood, sampled at week 4, from a patient treated with tofacitinib. CDR3 residues: CAISDPGGNTIYF. The CDR3 nucleotides are TGTGCCATCAGTGACCCGGGGGGAAACACCATATATTTT.